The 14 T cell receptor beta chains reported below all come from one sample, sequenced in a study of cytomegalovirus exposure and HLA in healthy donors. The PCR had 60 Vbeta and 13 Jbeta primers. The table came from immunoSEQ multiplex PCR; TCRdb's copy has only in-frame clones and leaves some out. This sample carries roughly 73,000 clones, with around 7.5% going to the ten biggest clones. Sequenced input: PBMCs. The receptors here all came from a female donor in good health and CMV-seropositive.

CDR3 in DNA: TGTGCCAGCAGCTTAGGCCGATACTTGAACACTGAAGCTTTCTTT. It encodes CASSLGRYLNTEAFF. This chain links TRBV13 with TRBJ1-1; D call uncertain. Germline values: CDR1 PRHDT, CDR2 FYEKMQ (reference sequence). There are 15 residues in the CDR3. Trimming cost V 0 bases and J 0 bases, with 8 bases left between them.

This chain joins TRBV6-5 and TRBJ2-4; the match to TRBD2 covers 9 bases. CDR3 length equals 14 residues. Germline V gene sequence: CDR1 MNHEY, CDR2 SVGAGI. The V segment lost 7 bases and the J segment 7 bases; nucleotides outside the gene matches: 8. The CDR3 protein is CASTPGLARNIQYF. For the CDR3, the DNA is TGTGCCAGCACCCCCGGACTAGCGAGGAACATTCAGTACTTC.

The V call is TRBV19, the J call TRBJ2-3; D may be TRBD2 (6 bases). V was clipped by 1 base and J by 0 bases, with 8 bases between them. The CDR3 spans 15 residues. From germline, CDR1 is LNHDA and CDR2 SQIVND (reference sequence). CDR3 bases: TGTGCCAGTAGTATAGCCCGGGGGAGCACAGATACGCAGTATTTT. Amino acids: CASSIARGSTDTQYF.

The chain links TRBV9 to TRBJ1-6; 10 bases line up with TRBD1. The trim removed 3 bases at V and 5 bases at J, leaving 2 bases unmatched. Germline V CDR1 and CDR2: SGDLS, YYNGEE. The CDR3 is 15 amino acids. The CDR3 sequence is CASSAGTGDNSPLHF. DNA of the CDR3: TGTGCCAGCAGCGCCGGGACAGGGGATAATTCACCCCTCCACTTT. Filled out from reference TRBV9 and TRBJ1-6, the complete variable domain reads DSGVTQTPKHLITATGQRVTLRCSPRSGDLSVYWYQQSLDQGLQFLIQYYNGEERAKGNILERFSAQQFPDLHSELNLSSLELGDSALYFCASSAGTGDNSPLHFGNGTRLTVT.

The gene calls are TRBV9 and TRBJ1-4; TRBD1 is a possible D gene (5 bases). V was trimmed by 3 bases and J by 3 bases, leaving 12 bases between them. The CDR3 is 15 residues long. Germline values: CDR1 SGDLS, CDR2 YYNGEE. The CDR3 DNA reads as TGTGCCAGCAGCGGGGGCCCCAACGCTAATGAAAAACTGTTTTTT. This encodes CASSGGPNANEKLFF.

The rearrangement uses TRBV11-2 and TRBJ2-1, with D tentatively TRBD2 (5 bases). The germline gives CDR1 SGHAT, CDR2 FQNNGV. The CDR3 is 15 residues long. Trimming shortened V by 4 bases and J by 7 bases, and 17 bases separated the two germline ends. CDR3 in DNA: TGTGCCAGCAGCTCGCTGGACGGGGTCAGGAATGAGCAGTTCTTC. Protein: CASSSLDGVRNEQFF.

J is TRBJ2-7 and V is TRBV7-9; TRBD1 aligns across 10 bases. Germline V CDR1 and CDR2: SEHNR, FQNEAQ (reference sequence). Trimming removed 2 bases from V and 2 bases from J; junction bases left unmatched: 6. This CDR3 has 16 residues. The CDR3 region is CASSLITTGGAYEQYF. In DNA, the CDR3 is TGTGCCAGCAGCTTAATAACGACAGGGGGCGCCTACGAGCAGTACTTC.

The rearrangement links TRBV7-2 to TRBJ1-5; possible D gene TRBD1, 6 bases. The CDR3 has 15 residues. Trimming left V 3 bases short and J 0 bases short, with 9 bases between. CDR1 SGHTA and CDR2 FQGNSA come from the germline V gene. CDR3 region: CASSFGQYSNQPQHF. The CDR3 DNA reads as TGTGCCAGCAGCTTCGGACAGTATAGCAATCAGCCCCAGCATTTT.

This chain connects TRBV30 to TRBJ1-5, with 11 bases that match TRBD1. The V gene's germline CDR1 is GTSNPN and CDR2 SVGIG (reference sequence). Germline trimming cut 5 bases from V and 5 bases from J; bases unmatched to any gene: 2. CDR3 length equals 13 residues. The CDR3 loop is CAWWDRGDQPQHF. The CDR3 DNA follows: TGTGCCTGGTGGGACAGGGGGGATCAGCCCCAGCATTTT.

The CDR3 here is CASSLAGAQPQHF. In DNA, the CDR3 is TGTGCCAGCAGTTTGGCAGGGGCGCAGCCCCAGCATTTT. V gene TRBV28 combines with J gene TRBJ1-5; a possible D gene is TRBD1 (6 bases). CDR1 is MDHEN, CDR2 SYDVKM, per germline. The CDR3 covers 13 residues. The V gene lost 3 bases and the J gene lost 7 bases, with 10 bases spanning the gap.

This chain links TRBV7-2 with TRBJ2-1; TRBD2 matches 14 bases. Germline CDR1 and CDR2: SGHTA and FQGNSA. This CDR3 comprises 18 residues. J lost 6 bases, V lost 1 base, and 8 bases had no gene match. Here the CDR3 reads CASSLGFGTSGRINEQFF. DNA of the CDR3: TGTGCCAGCAGCTTAGGGTTTGGGACTAGCGGGAGAATCAATGAGCAGTTCTTC.

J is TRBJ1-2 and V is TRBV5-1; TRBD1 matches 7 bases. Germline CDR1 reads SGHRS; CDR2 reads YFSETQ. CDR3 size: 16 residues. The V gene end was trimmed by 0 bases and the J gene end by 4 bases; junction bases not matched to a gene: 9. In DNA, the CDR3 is TGCGCCAGCAGCTTGGATCCGACAGGGTATAGCTATGGCTACACCTTC. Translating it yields CASSLDPTGYSYGYTF.

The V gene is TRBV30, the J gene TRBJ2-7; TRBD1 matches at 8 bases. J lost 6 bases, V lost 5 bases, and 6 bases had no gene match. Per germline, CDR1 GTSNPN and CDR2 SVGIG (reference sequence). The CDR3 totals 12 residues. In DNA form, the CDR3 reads TGTGCCTGGGGGACAGGAGTACCCGAGCAGTACTTC. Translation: CAWGTGVPEQYF.

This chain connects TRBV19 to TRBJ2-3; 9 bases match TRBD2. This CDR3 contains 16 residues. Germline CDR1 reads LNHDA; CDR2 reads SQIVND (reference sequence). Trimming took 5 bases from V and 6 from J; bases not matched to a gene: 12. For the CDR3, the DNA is TGTGCCAGTAGTCCCCTGGAGCGGGGGGTCGGGGATACGCAGTATTTT. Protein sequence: CASSPLERGVGDTQYF.